This T cell receptor beta chain was sequenced for a study of tumor-infiltrating lymphocytes in primary liver carcinoma. Whole-study findings and limits: Blood's top-250-clone fraction was significantly lower than that of tumors (p = 0.039).

Taking about 18-32 mg of unsorted bulk tissue, the authors co-extracted RNA and DNA. Germline V gene lookup returns CDR1 SGHDN and CDR2 FVKESK. This CDR3 is 17 amino acids long. With respect to this clonotype: Its specificity is not known. This may stem from a read error, because a much larger clone lies one nucleotide away.

cDNA specific to TCR beta was made from 500 ng of total RNA, with a constant-region primer employed for priming. Each TCR beta library was derived from three nested multiplex PCR rounds that employed slightly modified ARM-PCR. Both of the initial two PCR rounds ran for roughly 10 cycles and employed TRBV1-TRBV30 forward primers alongside a C-beta reverse primer. In TCRdb, the multiplex PCR reads were re-called with MiXCR into one record per CDR3 protein. This sample yields roughly 120,000 distinct CDR3 sequences, of which around 70% are seen a single time; 7.5% to 10% belongs to the top ten. This clonotype originated in a woman in her fifties or sixties with primary liver carcinoma and hepatitis B virus infection. The chain links TRBV14 to TRBJ2-5; D ambiguous. The specimen was tumor-adjacent normal liver tissue. This CDR3 is CTSSQRFGHLGRETQYF. For the CDR3, the DNA is TGTACCAGCAGCCAAAGATTCGGCCATCTCGGACGGGAGACCCAGTACTTC.